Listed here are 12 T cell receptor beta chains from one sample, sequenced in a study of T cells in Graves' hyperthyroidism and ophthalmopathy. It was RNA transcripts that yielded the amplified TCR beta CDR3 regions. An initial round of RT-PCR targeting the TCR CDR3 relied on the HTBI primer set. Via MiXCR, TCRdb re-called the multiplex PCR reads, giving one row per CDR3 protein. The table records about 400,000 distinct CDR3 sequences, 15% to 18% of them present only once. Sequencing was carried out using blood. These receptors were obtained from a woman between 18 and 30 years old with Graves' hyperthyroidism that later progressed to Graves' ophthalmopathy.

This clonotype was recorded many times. CDR3 coding DNA: TGTGCCAGCAGTGGACCAGGGTTGGGTCAGCCCCAGCATTTT. Protein: CASSGPGLGQPQHF. V is TRBV2 and J is TRBJ1-5; perhaps TRBD1 as D (5 bases). Trimming took off 4 bases at V and 6 bases at J, with 13 bases between the two ends. Germline CDR1 is SNHLY and CDR2 is FYNNEI. The CDR3 covers 14 residues.

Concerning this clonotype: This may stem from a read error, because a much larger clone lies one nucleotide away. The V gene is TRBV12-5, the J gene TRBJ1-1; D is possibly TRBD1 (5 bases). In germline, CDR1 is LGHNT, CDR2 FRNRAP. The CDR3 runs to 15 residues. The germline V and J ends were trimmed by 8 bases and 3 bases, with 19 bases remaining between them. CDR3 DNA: TGTGCTAGTAGTCCAAACGGGGGTGGGGACACTGAAGCTTTCTTT. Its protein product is CASSPNGGGDTEAFF.

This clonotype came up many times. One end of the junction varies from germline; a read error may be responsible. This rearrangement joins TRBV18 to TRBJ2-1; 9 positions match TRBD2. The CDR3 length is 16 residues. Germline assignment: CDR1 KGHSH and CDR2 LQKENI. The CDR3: CASSPPRASGINEQFF. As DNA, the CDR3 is TGTGCCAGCTCCCCACCCCGGGCTAGCGGGATCAATGAGCAGTTCTTC.

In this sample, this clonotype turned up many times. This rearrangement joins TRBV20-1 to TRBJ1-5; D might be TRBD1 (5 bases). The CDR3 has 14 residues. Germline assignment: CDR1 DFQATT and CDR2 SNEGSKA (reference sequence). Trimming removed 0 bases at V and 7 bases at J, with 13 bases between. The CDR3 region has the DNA TGCAGTGCTAGAGATGGCGGGACGAGGCAGCCCCAGCATTTT. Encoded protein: CSARDGGTRQPQHF.

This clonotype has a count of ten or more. The DNA for the CDR3 is TGTGCCAGCAGCCAAGATCCCCCCCCGATAGGCCTCTACGAGCAGTACTTC. Amino acids: CASSQDPPPIGLYEQYF. This rearrangement joins TRBV3-1 to TRBJ2-7; D is undetermined. This CDR3 has 17 residues. V was pared by 0 bases and J by 3 bases, with 18 bases between. Germline V gives CDR1 LGHDT, CDR2 YNNKEL (reference sequence).

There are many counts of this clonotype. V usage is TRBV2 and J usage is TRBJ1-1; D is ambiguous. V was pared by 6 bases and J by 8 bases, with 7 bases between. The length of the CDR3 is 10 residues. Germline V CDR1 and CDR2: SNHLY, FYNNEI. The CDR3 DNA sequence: TGTGCCAGCAGGGGCGCCGAAGCTTTCTTT. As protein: CASRGAEAFF.

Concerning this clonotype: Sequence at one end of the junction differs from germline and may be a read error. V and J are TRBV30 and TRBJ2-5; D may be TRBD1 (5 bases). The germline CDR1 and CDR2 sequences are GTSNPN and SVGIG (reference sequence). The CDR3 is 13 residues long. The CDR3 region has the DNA TGTGCCTGGACCCCAGGGTCATCGAAGACCCCGTACTTC. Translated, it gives CAWTPGSSKTPYF.

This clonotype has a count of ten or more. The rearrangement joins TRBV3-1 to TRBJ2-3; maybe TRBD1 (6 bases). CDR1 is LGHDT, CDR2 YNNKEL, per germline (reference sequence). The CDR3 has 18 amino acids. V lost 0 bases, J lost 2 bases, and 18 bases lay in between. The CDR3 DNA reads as TGTGCCAGCAGCCAAGATGAAGACAGGTTGGGGGCCACAGATACGCAGTATTTT. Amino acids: CASSQDEDRLGATDTQYF.

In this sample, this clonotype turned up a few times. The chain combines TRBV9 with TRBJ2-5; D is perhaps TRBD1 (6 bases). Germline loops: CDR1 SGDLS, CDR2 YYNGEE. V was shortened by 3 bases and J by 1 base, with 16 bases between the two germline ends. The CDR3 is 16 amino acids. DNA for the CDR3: TGTGCCAGCAGCGCGGGTACAGGGAACGGCCAAGAGACCCAGTACTTC. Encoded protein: CASSAGTGNGQETQYF.

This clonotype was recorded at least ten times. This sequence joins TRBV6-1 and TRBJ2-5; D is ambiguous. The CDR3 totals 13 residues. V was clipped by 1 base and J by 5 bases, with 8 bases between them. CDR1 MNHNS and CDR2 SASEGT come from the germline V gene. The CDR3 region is CASSEVHGETQYF. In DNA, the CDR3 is TGTGCCAGCAGTGAAGTTCACGGGGAGACCCAGTACTTC.

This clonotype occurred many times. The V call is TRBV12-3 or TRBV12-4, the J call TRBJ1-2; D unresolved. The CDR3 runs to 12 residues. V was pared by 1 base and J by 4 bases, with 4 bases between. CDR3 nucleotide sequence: TGTGCCAGCAGTTTAGGGAGCTATGGCTACACCTTC. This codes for CASSLGSYGYTF.

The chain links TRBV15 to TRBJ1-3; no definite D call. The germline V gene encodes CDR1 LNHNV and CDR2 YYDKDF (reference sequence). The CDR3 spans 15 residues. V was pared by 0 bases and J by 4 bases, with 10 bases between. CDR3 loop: CATSRDRGVGNTIYF. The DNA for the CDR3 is TGTGCCACCAGCAGAGATCGCGGGGTGGGAAACACCATATATTTT.